This passage covers 25 T cell receptor beta chains from one sample sequenced in a study of identical twins. MiXCR, run by TCRdb on the 5' RACE reads, gives a single entry per CDR3 protein. Of 640,000 or so distinct CDR3 sequences in the sample, around 6.1% were seen once. The sample consisted of naive T cells sorted from blood. The receptors come from a young man in good health.

This clonotype has just a few counts. The chain is built from TRBV14 and TRBJ1-1; D gene ambiguous. In germline, CDR1 is SGHDN, CDR2 FVKESK. The CDR3 has 14 residues. Trimming took 4 bases from V and 1 from J, leaving 10 bases between them. The CDR3 DNA is TGTGCCAGCAGCCCCCCCCACCCGAACACTGAAGCTTTCTTT. It codes for CASSPPHPNTEAFF.

This clonotype was counted at least ten times. This sequence joins TRBV27 and TRBJ1-6; D is unclear. The V gene's germline CDR1 is MNHEY and CDR2 SMNVEV (reference sequence). Trimming removed 6 bases from V and 7 bases from J, with 16 bases in between. The CDR3 covers 15 residues. The CDR3 region is CASRPAGMENSPLHF. DNA for the CDR3: TGTGCCAGCAGGCCCGCGGGTATGGAGAATTCACCCCTCCACTTT.

This clonotype was found many times. The V call is TRBV29-1, the J call TRBJ1-1; weak D call: TRBD1 (5 bases). CDR1 and CDR2 from the germline V gene are SQVTM and ANQGSEA. V gave up 4 bases and J gave up 0 bases, with 12 bases separating them. This CDR3 spans 14 amino acids. CDR3 coding DNA: TGCAGCGTTGTACCGGGACCTATGAACACTGAAGCTTTCTTT. It yields the protein CSVVPGPMNTEAFF.

This clonotype was detected ten times or more. This chain uses TRBV2 with TRBJ2-1, with 11 bases lining up with TRBD2. The germline V gene has CDR1 SNHLY and CDR2 FYNNEI. J was trimmed by 8 bases and V by 7 bases; bases with no gene match: 10. There are 15 residues in the CDR3. CDR3 bases: TGTGCCAGCACTGACCCGGGACTAGCGGAAGATGAGCAGTTCTTC. As protein: CASTDPGLAEDEQFF.

Only a few counts were recorded for this clonotype. The V call is TRBV29-1, the J call TRBJ2-7, with TRBD1 matching over 8 bases. CDR1 is SQVTM, CDR2 ANQGSEA, per germline. The ends lost 7 bases at V and 4 bases at J; junction bases unmatched: 18. This CDR3 has 16 amino acids. DNA of the CDR3: TGCAGCGCCAGGGACAGGATGACACAAGGACGGTACGAGCAGTACTTC. Residues: CSARDRMTQGRYEQYF.

This clonotype occurred many times. The V gene is TRBV7-3, the J gene TRBJ1-6; D is unresolved. In germline, CDR1 is SGHTA, CDR2 FQGTGA. The CDR3 is made up of 15 amino acids. Deletions cut 1 base from V and 8 bases from J, with 12 bases between. DNA of the CDR3: TGTGCCAGCAGCTTAAACCCCCTAGGAGATTCACCCCTCCACTTT. Translating it yields CASSLNPLGDSPLHF. The whole variable domain, filled in from reference TRBV7-3 and TRBJ1-6, reads GAGVSQTPSNKVTEKGKYVELRCDPISGHTALYWYRQSLGQGPEFLIYFQGTGAADDSGLPNDRFFAVRPEGSVSTLKIQRTERGDSAVYLCASSLNPLGDSPLHFGNGTRLTVT.

The genes are TRBV25-1 and TRBJ2-1; possibly TRBD2 for D (5 bases). There are 15 residues in the CDR3. Germline CDR1 MGHDK, CDR2 SYGVNS. Trimming pared 6 bases from V and 1 base from J, leaving 13 bases between. The CDR3 loop reads CASRKERGSYNEQFF. CDR3 bases: TGTGCCAGCAGGAAGGAACGGGGTTCCTACAATGAGCAGTTCTTC. Full variable domain (outside the CDR3, taken from reference TRBV25-1 and TRBJ2-1): EADIYQTPRYLVIGTGKKITLECSQTMGHDKMYWYQQDPGMELHLIHYSYGVNSTEKGDLSSESTVSRIRTEHFPLTLESARPSHTSQYLCASRKERGSYNEQFFGPGTRLTVL.

This rearrangement joins TRBV4-2 to TRBJ2-7; a possible D gene is TRBD1 (6 bases). The V gene's germline CDR1 is LGHNA and CDR2 YNFKEQ. The CDR3 runs 16 residues. With 0 bases removed from V and 2 bases from J, the gap between germline ends came to 14 bases. DNA for the CDR3: TGTGCCAGCAGCCAAGAAGGTTCAGGGGACCCCTACGAGCAGTACTTC. It translates to CASSQEGSGDPYEQYF.

This clonotype showed up just a few times. The chain employs TRBV15 and TRBJ2-5, with 11 positions matching TRBD2. After removal of 5 bases from V and 5 bases from J, the junction contained 13 bases not matched to a gene. Germline V gene sequence: CDR1 LNHNV, CDR2 YYDKDF (reference sequence). There are 17 residues in the CDR3. CDR3 region: CATSSNDASGRSETQYF. The CDR3 DNA follows: TGTGCCACCAGCTCCAATGACGCTAGCGGGAGGTCTGAGACCCAGTACTTC.

There are many counts of this clonotype. The genes are TRBV6-5 and TRBJ2-3, with 7 bases fitting TRBD2. V gave up 6 bases and J gave up 0 bases; unmatched junction bases: 9. Germline CDR1 and CDR2: MNHEY and SVGAGI. CDR3 length: 16 amino acids. The CDR3: CASRRVAGRSTDTQYF. DNA for the CDR3: TGTGCCAGCAGACGCGTAGCGGGCCGTAGCACAGATACGCAGTATTTT.

This clonotype showed up many times. This sequence joins TRBV27 and TRBJ1-2, with D possibly being TRBD1 (6 bases). Germline values: CDR1 MNHEY, CDR2 SMNVEV (reference sequence). The V end was cut by 6 bases, the J end by 4 bases, with 12 bases between. This CDR3 region has 13 residues. This CDR3 is CASSPRGGYGYTF. CDR3 bases: TGTGCCAGCAGCCCCAGGGGCGGCTATGGCTACACCTTC.

This clonotype was counted between two and nine times. The chain couples TRBV20-1 to TRBJ2-4; a possible D gene is TRBD1 (5 bases). Trimming took 5 bases from V and 11 from J, leaving 19 bases between them. This CDR3 contains 13 residues. In germline, CDR1 is DFQATT, CDR2 SNEGSKA (reference sequence). CDR3 coding DNA: TGCAGTGCTGGGGCCCCGGAGACATACTTTCAGTACTTC. It codes for CSAGAPETYFQYF.

This clonotype has just one count. The chain links TRBV3-1 to TRBJ2-1, with 10 bases matching TRBD2. There are 15 residues in the CDR3. In germline, CDR1 is LGHDT, CDR2 YNNKEL (reference sequence). The J segment lost 8 bases and the V segment lost 1 base, leaving 5 bases of the junction unmatched. This CDR3 is CASSQAGLAWDEQFF. The CDR3, as DNA: TGTGCCAGCAGCCAAGCGGGACTAGCGTGGGATGAGCAGTTCTTC.

The CDR3: CASSIGSLTEAFF. CDR3 coding DNA: TGTGCCAGTAGTATTGGAAGTTTGACTGAAGCTTTCTTT. The chain has TRBV19 and TRBJ1-1, with D uncertain. Trimming shortened V by 3 bases and J by 5 bases, and 10 bases separated the two germline ends. This CDR3 is built from 13 residues. Germline V gives CDR1 LNHDA, CDR2 SQIVND (reference sequence).

V is TRBV11-2 and J is TRBJ2-2; no clear D gene. V lost 4 bases, J lost 1 base, and 13 bases lay in between. The CDR3 is 16 amino acids. CDR1 and CDR2 (germline): SGHAT, FQNNGV. CDR3 in amino acids: CASSSKRPLNTGELFF. The CDR3 bases are TGTGCCAGCAGCTCTAAACGGCCCTTGAACACCGGGGAGCTGTTTTTT.

V gene TRBV28 combines with J gene TRBJ2-7; D is ambiguous. With 6 bases removed from V and 6 bases from J, the gap between germline ends came to 18 bases. CDR1 and CDR2 from the germline V gene are MDHEN and SYDVKM. This CDR3 spans 14 amino acids. This CDR3 is CASSTLGKVGEQYF. The DNA for the CDR3 is TGTGCCAGCAGCACCCTAGGAAAGGTGGGCGAGCAGTACTTC.

This clonotype was picked up many times. The genes are TRBV5-6 and TRBJ2-7; D perhaps matches TRBD1 (6 bases). This CDR3 is built from 14 residues. CDR1 is SGHDT and CDR2 is YYEEEE in the germline V gene. The ends were cut back, 5 bases at V and 2 bases at J, with 14 bases in the middle. CDR3 loop: CASSHFDRPYEQYV. DNA of the CDR3: TGTGCCAGCAGTCACTTCGACAGGCCCTACGAGCAGTACGTC.

This clonotype was seen more than once but under ten times. The rearrangement uses TRBV20-1 and TRBJ2-5, with D unclear. The V end was cut by 1 base, the J end by 3 bases, with 9 bases between. This CDR3 is built from 13 residues. Germline assignment: CDR1 DFQATT and CDR2 SNEGSKA (reference sequence). The CDR3 region is CSARGENEETQYF. CDR3 DNA: TGCAGTGCTAGAGGGGAAAACGAAGAGACCCAGTACTTC.

This clonotype was detected ten times or more. The chain employs TRBV6-2 or TRBV6-3 and TRBJ2-7; D is unclear. Trimming pared 1 base from V and 2 bases from J, leaving 3 bases between. The germline CDR1 and CDR2 sequences are MNHEY and SVGEGT. This CDR3 has 12 amino acids. CDR3 region: CASSYYAYEQYF. CDR3 bases: TGTGCCAGCAGTTACTACGCCTACGAGCAGTACTTC.

This clonotype was recorded a few times. The chain employs TRBV27 and TRBJ2-1; TRBD1 might be the D (5 bases). Looked up from germline, CDR1 is MNHEY and CDR2 is SMNVEV (reference sequence). This CDR3 contains 15 residues. Trimming removed 6 bases from V and 4 bases from J, with 16 bases in between. As DNA, the CDR3 is TGTGCCAGCAGGCTTCGAGACAGCATGTACAATGAGCAGTTCTTC. Its protein is CASRLRDSMYNEQFF.

The gene calls are TRBV11-2 and TRBJ2-3, with TRBD1 matching 8 bases. The CDR3 length is 19 residues. The germline V gene has CDR1 SGHAT and CDR2 FQNNGV. V gave up 5 bases and J gave up 2 bases; unmatched junction bases: 18. The CDR3 region is CASSPRRQGRIALTDTQYF. The CDR3 region has the DNA TGTGCCAGCAGCCCCCGGAGACAGGGGAGAATTGCCCTCACAGATACGCAGTATTTT.

A few counts support this clonotype. The CDR3: CASSLGGTGGYPYEQYV. The CDR3 nucleotides are TGCGCCAGCAGCTTGGGCGGGACAGGGGGATACCCCTACGAGCAGTACGTC. The chain employs TRBV5-1 and TRBJ2-7, with 11 bases fitting TRBD1. CDR3 length equals 17 residues. V was pared by 0 bases and J by 2 bases, with 7 bases of the junction left unmatched. Germline V lookup: CDR1 SGHRS, CDR2 YFSETQ.

Ten or more counts support this clonotype. This chain joins TRBV12-3 or TRBV12-4 and TRBJ2-2; D possibly corresponds to TRBD2 (5 bases). The CDR3 totals 12 residues. V was cut by 7 bases and J by 6 bases, with 9 bases left in between. This chain's CDR3 is CASTRGAGELFF. The CDR3 DNA reads as TGTGCCAGCACCCGGGGTGCCGGGGAGCTGTTTTTT.

This clonotype has at least ten counts. This sequence joins TRBV5-1 and TRBJ2-7, with D perhaps matching TRBD1 or TRBD2 (5 bases each). The CDR3 has 14 residues. Germline CDR1 is SGHRS and CDR2 is YFSETQ. Trimming cost V 4 bases and J 4 bases, with 15 bases left between them. The CDR3: CASSLFGTTYEQYF. The CDR3 DNA is TGCGCCAGCAGCCTTTTTGGGACCACATACGAGCAGTACTTC.

In its sample, this clonotype was seen a few times. The V and J genes are TRBV14 and TRBJ2-1, with 14 bases matching TRBD2. Germline CDR1 is SGHDN and CDR2 is FVKESK. The CDR3 extends over 18 amino acids. V shed 4 bases, J shed 4 bases, and the junction held 9 bases outside the gene matches. CDR3 protein: CASSPGLAGESVYNEQFF. CDR3 DNA: TGTGCCAGCAGCCCGGGACTAGCGGGAGAGTCGGTTTACAATGAGCAGTTCTTC.